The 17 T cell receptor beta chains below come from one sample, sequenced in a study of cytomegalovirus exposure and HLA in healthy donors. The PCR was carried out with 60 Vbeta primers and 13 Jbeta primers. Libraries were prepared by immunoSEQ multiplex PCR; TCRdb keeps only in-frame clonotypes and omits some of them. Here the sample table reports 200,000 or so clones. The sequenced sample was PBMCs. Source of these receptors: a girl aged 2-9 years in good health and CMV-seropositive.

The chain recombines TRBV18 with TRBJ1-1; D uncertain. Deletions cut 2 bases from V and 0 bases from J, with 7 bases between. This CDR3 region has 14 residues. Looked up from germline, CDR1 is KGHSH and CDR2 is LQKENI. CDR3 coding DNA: TGTGCCAGCTCACCAGAAGCCCTGAACACTGAAGCTTTCTTT. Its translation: CASSPEALNTEAFF.

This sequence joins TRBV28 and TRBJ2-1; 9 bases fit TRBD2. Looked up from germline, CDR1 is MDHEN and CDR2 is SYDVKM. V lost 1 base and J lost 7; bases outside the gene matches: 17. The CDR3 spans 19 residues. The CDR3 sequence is CASSLLAGASLKGGNEQFF. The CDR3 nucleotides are TGTGCCAGCAGTTTATTAGCGGGAGCTTCCCTCAAGGGCGGAAATGAGCAGTTCTTC.

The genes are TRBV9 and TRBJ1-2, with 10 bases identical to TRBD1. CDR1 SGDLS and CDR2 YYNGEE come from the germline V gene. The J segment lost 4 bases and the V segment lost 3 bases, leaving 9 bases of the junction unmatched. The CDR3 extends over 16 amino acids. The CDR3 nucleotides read TGTGCCAGCAGCGGGGACAGGGGCAGGGACGGCTATGGCTACACCTTC. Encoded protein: CASSGDRGRDGYGYTF.

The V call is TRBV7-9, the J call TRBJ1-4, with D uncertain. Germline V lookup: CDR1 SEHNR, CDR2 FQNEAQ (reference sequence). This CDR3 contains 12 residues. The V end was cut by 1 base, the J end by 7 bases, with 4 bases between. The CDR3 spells CASSLGAEKLFF. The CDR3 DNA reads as TGTGCCAGCAGCTTAGGGGCTGAAAAACTGTTTTTT. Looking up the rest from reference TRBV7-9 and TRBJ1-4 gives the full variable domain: DTGVSQNPRHKITKRGQNVTFRCDPISEHNRLYWYRQTLGQGPEFLTYFQNEAQLEKSRLLSDRFSAERPKGSFSTLEIQRTEQGDSAMYLCASSLGAEKLFFGSGTQLSVL.

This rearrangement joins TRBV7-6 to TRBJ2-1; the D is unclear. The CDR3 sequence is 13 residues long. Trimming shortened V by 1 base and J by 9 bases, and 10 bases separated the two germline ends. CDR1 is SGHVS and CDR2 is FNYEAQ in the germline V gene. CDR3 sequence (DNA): TGTGCCAGCAGCTTAGGGGCTCTATCTGAGCAGTTCTTC. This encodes CASSLGALSEQFF.

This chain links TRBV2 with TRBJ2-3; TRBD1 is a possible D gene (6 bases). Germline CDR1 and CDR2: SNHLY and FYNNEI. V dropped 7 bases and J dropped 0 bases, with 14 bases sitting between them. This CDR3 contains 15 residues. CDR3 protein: CASKDSPLSTDTQYF. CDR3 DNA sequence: TGTGCCAGCAAGGACAGTCCCCTTAGCACAGATACGCAGTATTTT.

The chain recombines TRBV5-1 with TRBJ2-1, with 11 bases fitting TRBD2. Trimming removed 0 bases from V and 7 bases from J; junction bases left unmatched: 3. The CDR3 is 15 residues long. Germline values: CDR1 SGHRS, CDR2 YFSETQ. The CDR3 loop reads CASSLVLAGVNEQFF. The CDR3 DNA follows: TGCGCCAGCAGCTTGGTACTAGCGGGAGTAAATGAGCAGTTCTTC.

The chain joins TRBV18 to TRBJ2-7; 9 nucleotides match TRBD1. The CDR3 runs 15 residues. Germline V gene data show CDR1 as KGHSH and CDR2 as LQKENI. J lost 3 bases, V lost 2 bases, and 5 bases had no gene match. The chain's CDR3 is CASSPGTGSVYEQYF. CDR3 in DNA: TGTGCCAGCTCACCAGGGACAGGGTCAGTCTACGAGCAGTACTTC.

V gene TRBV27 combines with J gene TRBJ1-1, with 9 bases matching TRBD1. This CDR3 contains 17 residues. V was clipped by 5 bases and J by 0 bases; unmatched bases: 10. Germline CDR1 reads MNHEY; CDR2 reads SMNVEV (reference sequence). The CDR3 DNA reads TGTGCCAGCAGTCCAGCGGCGACAGGGGGTTTGAACACTGAAGCTTTCTTT. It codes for CASSPAATGGLNTEAFF.

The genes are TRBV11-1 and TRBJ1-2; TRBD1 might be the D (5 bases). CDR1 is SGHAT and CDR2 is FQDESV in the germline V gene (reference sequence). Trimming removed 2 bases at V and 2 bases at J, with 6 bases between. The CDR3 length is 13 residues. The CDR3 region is CASSLRQNYGYTF. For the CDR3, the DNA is TGTGCCAGCAGCTTACGACAGAACTATGGCTACACCTTC.

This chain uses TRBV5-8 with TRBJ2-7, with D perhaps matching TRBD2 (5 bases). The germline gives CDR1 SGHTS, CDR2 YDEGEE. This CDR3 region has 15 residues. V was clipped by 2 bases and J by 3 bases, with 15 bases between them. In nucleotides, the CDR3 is TGTGCCAGCAGCTTAGCTGAGCGGATCGACTACGAGCAGTACTTC. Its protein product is CASSLAERIDYEQYF.

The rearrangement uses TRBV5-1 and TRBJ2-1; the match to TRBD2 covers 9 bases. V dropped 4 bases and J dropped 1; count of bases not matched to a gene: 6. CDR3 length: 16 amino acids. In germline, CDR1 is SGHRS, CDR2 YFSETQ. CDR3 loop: CASSLLSGRSYNEQFF. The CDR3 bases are TGCGCCAGCAGCCTCCTTAGCGGGAGATCCTACAATGAGCAGTTCTTC. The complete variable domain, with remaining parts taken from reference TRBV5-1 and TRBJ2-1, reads KAGVTQTPRYLIKTRGQQVTLSCSPISGHRSVSWYQQTPGQGLQFLFEYFSETQRNKGNFPGRFSGRQFSNSRSEMNVSTLELGDSALYLCASSLLSGRSYNEQFFGPGTRLTVL.

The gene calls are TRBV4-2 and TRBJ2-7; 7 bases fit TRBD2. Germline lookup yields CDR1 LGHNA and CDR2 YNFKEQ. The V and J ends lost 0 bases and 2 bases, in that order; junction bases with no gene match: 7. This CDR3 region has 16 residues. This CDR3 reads CASSQEEWGGPYEQYF. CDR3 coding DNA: TGTGCCAGCAGCCAAGAAGAGTGGGGGGGACCCTACGAGCAGTACTTC.

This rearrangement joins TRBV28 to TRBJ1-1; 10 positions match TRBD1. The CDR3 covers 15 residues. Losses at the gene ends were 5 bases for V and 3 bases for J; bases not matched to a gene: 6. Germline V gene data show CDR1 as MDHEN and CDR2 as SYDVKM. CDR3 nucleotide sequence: TGTGCCAGCAGTCCTGGGACAGGGGAGGACACTGAAGCTTTCTTT. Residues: CASSPGTGEDTEAFF. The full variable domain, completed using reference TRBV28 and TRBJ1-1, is DVKVTQSSRYLVKRTGEKVFLECVQDMDHENMFWYRQDPGLGLRLIYFSYDVKMKEKGDIPEGYSVSREKKERFSLILESASTNQTSMYLCASSPGTGEDTEAFFGQGTRLTVV.

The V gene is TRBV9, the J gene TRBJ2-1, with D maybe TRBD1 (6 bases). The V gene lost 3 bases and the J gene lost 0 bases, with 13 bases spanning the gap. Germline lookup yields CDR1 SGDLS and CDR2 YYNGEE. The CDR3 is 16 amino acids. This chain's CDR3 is CASSAPQGSSYNEQFF. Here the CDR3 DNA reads TGTGCCAGCAGCGCCCCTCAGGGGAGCTCCTACAATGAGCAGTTCTTC.

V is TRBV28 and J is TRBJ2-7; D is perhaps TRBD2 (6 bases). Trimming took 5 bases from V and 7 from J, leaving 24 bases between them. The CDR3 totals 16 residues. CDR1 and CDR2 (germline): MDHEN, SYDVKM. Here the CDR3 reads CASSSEGVPGLLEQYF. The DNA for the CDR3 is TGTGCCAGCAGTAGTGAAGGGGTGCCGGGACTCCTTGAGCAGTACTTC.

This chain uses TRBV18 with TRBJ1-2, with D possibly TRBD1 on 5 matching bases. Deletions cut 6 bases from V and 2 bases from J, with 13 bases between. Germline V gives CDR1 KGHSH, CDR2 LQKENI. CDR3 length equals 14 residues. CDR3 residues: CASSPPTVNYGYTF. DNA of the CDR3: TGTGCCAGCTCGCCCCCGACAGTCAACTATGGCTACACCTTC.